This T cell receptor (beta chain) was profiled in a study of T cell repertoires in cytomegalovirus infection. Study background: Used in the study were CMV epitopes, some recently identified and HLA-C-restricted, others well-studied and HLA-B-restricted.

TCRdb re-analysed the reads in MiXCR, keeping a single row per CDR3 protein. The sample holds fewer than 200,000 distinct CDR3 sequences; about 20% are singletons and the top ten take more than 25%. Notes on this clonotype: Its antigen is undetermined.

Germline CDR1 SGHKS, CDR2 YYEKEE (reference sequence). Trimming took 3 bases from V and 0 from J, leaving 6 bases between them. The CDR3 runs to 13 residues. The chain combines TRBV5-5 with TRBJ1-1; D is unresolved. The receptor's source is a human donor in good health (CMV status not recorded). Some clones in this sample may be carry-over from other donors' samples. This specimen consisted of CD8+ T cells from cultured PBMCs, obtained from culture after CMV antigen stimulation. The CDR3 sequence: CASSYDMNTEAFF. Here the CDR3 DNA reads TGTGCCAGCAGCTACGACATGAACACTGAAGCTTTCTTT.